The entry below describes one TCR beta chain. What it binds is unknown. The entry originates in a study of shared clonotypes between healthy human individuals. General study points: Naive CD4 clonotypes overlapped across a handful of donors at around 4.7%. Despite large depth, sorted-subset datasets appeared incompletely sequenced. As a rule, naive subsets had a larger estimated richness than memory subsets.

The naive CD8 subset, CD45RO-negative cells positively selected for CCR7, excluded terminally differentiated effector memory CD45RA+ cells. It was at deep level that the assay was run. Only in-frame clones appear in the TCRdb table, and some are missing; sequencing was by immunoSEQ multiplex PCR. The sample has around 1,900,000 clones, around 93% seen once. CDR3 length: 15 residues. CDR1 is SGHKS, CDR2 YYEKEE, per germline (reference sequence). Trimming shortened V by 1 base and J by 4 bases, and 12 bases separated the two germline ends. The chain carries TRBV5-5 and TRBJ1-5; D unclear. The sample comprised naive CD8+ T cells from PBMCs. The sequence came from a man in his late teens or twenties in good health. Some clones in this sample may be carry-over from other donors' samples. The DNA for the CDR3 is TGTGCCAGCAGCTTGAGTTGGGAGAAAAATCAGCCCCAGCATTTT. Its protein product is CASSLSWEKNQPQHF. Full variable domain (rest looked up from reference TRBV5-5 and TRBJ1-5): DAGVTQSPTHLIKTRGQQVTLRCSPISGHKSVSWYQQVLGQGPQFIFQYYEKEERGRGNFPDRFSARQFPNYSSELNVNALLLGDSALYLCASSLSWEKNQPQHFGDGTRLSIL.